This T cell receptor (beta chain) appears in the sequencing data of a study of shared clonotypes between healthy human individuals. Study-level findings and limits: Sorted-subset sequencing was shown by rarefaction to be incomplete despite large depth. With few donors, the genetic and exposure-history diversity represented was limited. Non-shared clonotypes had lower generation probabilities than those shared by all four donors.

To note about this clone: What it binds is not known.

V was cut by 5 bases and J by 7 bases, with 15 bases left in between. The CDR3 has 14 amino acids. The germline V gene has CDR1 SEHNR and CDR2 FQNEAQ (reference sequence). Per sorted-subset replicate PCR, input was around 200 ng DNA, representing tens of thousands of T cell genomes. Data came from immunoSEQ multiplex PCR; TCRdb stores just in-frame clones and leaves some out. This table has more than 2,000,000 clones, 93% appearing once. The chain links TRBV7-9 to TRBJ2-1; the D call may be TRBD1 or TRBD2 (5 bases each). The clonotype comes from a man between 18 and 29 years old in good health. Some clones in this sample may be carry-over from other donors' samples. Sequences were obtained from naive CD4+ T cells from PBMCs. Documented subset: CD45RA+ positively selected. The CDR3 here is CASSPRGAANEQFF. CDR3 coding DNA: TGTGCCAGCAGCCCACGAGGGGCTGCTAATGAGCAGTTCTTC. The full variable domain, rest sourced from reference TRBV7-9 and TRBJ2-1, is DTGVSQNPRHKITKRGQNVTFRCDPISEHNRLYWYRQTLGQGPEFLTYFQNEAQLEKSRLLSDRFSAERPKGSFSTLEIQRTEQGDSAMYLCASSPRGAANEQFFGPGTRLTVL.